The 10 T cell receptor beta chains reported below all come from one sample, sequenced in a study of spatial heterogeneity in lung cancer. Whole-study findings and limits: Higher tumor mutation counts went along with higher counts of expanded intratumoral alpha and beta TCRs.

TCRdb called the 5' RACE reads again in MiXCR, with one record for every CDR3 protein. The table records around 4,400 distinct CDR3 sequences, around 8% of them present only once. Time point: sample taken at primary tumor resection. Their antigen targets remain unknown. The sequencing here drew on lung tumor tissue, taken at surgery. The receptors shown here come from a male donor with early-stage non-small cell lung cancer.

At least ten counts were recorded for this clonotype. Here the CDR3 DNA reads TGTGCCAGCAGTTACCCCGGGACACAAGAGACCCAGTACTTC. This sequence encodes CASSYPGTQETQYF. The rearrangement links TRBV5-5 to TRBJ2-5, with a tentative D call TRBD1 (6 bases). V lost 5 bases and J 2 bases, leaving 13 bases between the germline ends. Germline V gene lookup returns CDR1 SGHKS and CDR2 YYEKEE (reference sequence). CDR3 length: 14 residues.

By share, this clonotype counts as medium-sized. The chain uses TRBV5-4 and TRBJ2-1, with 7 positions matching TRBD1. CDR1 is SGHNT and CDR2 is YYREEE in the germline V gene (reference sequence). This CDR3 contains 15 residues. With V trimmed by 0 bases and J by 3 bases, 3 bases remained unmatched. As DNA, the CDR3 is TGTGCCAGCAGCTTGGGAGGGGGCGACTACAATGAGCAGTTCTTC. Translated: CASSLGGGDYNEQFF.

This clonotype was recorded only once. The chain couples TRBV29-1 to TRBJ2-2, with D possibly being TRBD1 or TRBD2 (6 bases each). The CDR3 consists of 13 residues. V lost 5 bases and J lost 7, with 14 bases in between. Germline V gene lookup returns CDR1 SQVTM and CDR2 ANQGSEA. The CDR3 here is CSVRQRGDGELFF. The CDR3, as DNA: TGCAGCGTTCGACAGAGGGGGGACGGGGAGCTGTTTTTT.

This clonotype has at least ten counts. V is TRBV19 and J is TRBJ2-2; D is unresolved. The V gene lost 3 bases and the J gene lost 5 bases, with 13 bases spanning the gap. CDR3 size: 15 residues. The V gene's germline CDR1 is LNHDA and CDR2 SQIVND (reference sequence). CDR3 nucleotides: TGTGCCAGTAGTATGGGCCTGACCTTGACCGGGGAGCTGTTTTTT. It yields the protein CASSMGLTLTGELFF.

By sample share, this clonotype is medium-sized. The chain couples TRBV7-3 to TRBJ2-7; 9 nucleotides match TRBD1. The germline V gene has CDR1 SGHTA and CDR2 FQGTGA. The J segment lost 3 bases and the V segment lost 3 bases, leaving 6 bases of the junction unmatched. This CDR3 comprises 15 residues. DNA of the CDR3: TGTGCCAGCAGCTTTCCGGGACAGGGAGACTACGAGCAGTACTTC. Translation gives CASSFPGQGDYEQYF. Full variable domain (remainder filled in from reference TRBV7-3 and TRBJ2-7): GAGVSQTPSNKVTEKGKYVELRCDPISGHTALYWYRQSLGQGPEFLIYFQGTGAADDSGLPNDRFFAVRPEGSVSTLKIQRTERGDSAVYLCASSFPGQGDYEQYFGPGTRLTVT.

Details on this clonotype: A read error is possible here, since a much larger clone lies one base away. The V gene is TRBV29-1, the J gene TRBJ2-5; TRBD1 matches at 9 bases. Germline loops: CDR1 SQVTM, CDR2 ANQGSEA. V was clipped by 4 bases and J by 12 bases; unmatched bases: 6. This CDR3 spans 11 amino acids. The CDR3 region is CSVGVRDREYF. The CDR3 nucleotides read TGCAGCGTTGGAGTAAGGGACAGGGAGTACTTC.

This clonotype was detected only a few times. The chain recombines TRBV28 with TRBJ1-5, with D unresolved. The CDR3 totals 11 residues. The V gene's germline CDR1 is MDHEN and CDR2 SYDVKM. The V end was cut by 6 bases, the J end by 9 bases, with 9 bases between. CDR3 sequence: CASSRQGPQHF. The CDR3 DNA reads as TGTGCCAGCAGCCGGCAAGGGCCCCAGCATTTT.

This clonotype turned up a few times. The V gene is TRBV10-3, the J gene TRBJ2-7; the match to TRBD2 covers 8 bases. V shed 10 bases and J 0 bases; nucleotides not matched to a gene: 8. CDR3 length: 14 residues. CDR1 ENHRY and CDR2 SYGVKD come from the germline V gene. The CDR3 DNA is TGTGCCACTACTGTAGCGGGGAGCTCCTACGAGCAGTACTTC. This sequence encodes CATTVAGSSYEQYF.

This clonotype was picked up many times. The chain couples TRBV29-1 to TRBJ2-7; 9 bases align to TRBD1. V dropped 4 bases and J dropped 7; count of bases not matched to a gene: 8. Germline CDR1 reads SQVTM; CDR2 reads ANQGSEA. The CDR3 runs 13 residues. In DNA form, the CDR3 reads TGCAGCGTTGTGACAGGGGGTCCGAGGGAGCAGTACTTC. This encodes CSVVTGGPREQYF.

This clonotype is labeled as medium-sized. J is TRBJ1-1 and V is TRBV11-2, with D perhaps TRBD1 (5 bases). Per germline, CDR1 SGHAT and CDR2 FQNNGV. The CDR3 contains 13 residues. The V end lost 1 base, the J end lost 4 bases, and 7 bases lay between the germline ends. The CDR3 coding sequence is TGTGCCAGCAGCTTAGTGGGGGGCACTGAAGCTTTCTTT. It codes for CASSLVGGTEAFF.